The source of this T cell receptor (beta chain) is a study of cytomegalovirus exposure and HLA in healthy donors. The PCR ran on 60 Vbeta and 13 Jbeta primers. Repertoires were generated with immunoSEQ multiplex PCR, while TCRdb's copy carries only in-frame clones and drops some. The table has some 200,000 clones, more than 60% seen once. A remark on this clone: The antigen remains undetermined.

Overall study findings and caveats: The study recorded more than 150 TCR beta chains that were cytomegalovirus-associated. Among TCR beta chains of equal frequency, HLA-associated ones were more clonally expanded in a later analysis.

V lost 5 bases, J lost 1 base, and 8 bases lay in between. Germline V gene sequence: CDR1 SNHLY, CDR2 FYNNEI. CDR3 size: 14 residues. The chain carries TRBV2 and TRBJ2-2, with D possibly being TRBD2 (6 bases). Sequenced input: PBMCs. The receptor was isolated from a man aged 45-65 years in good health and CMV-seronegative. DNA of the CDR3: TGTGCCAGCAGTTTTAGCGGGAACACCGGGGAGCTGTTTTTT. The encoded protein is CASSFSGNTGELFF. Full variable domain (missing parts from reference TRBV2 and TRBJ2-2): EPEVTQTPSHQVTQMGQEVILRCVPISNHLYFYWYRQILGQKVEFLVSFYNNEISEKSEIFDDQFSVERPDGSNFTLKIRSTKLEDSAMYFCASSFSGNTGELFFGEGSRLTVL.